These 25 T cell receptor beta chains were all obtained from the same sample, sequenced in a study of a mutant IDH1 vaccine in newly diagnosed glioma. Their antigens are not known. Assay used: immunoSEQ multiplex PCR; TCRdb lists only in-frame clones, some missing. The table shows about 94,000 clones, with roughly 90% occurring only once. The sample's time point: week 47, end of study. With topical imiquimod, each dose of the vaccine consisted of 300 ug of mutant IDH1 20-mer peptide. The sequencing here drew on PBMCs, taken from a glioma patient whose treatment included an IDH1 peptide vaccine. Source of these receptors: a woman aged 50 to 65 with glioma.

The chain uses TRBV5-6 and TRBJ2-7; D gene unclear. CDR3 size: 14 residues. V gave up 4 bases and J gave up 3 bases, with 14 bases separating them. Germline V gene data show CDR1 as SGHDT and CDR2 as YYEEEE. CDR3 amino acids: CASSPTRRSYEQYF. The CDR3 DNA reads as TGTGCCAGCAGCCCGACTCGCCGGAGCTACGAGCAGTACTTC.

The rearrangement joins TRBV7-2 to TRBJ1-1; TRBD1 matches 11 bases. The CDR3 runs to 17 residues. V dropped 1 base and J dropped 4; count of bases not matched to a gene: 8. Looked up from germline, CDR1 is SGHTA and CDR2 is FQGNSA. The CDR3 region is CASSLVWVGTGGTEAFF. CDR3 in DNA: TGTGCCAGCAGCTTAGTCTGGGTCGGGACAGGGGGCACTGAAGCTTTCTTT.

CDR3 loop: CASSPGGRGTDTQYF. CDR3 coding DNA: TGTGCCAGCAGTCCCGGGGGCAGGGGTACAGATACGCAGTATTTT. This chain uses TRBV28 with TRBJ2-3, with D perhaps given as TRBD1 or TRBD2 (6 bases each). Trimming left V 5 bases short and J 3 bases short, with 15 bases between. The germline V gene encodes CDR1 MDHEN and CDR2 SYDVKM. The CDR3 runs to 15 residues.

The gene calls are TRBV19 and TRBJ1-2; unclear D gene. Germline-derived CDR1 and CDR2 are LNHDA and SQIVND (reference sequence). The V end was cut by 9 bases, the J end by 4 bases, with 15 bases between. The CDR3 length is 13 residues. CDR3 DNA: TGTGCCAGCAGGAGCAGGACTACCTATGGCTACACCTTC. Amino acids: CASRSRTTYGYTF.

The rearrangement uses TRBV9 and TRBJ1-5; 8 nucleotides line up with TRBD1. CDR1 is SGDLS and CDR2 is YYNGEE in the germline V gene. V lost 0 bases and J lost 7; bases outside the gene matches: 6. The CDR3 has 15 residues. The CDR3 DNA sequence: TGTGCCAGCAGCGTAGAGGGACAGGCGTCGCAGCCCCAGCATTTT. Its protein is CASSVEGQASQPQHF. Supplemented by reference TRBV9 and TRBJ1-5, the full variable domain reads DSGVTQTPKHLITATGQRVTLRCSPRSGDLSVYWYQQSLDQGLQFLIQYYNGEERAKGNILERFSAQQFPDLHSELNLSSLELGDSALYFCASSVEGQASQPQHFGDGTRLSIL.

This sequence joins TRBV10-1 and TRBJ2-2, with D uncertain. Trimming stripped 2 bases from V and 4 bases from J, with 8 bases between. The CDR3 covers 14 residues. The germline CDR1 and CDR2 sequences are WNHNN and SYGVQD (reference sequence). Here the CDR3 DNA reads TGCGCCAGCAGTGAGACAGCATCCACCGGGGAGCTGTTTTTT. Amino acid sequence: CASSETASTGELFF.

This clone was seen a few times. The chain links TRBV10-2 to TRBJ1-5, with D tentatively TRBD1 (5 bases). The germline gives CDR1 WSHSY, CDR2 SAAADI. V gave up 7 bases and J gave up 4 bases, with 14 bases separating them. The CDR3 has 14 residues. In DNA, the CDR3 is TGCGCCAGCATGGATGGTAGGGGAAATCAGCCCCAGCATTTT. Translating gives CASMDGRGNQPQHF.

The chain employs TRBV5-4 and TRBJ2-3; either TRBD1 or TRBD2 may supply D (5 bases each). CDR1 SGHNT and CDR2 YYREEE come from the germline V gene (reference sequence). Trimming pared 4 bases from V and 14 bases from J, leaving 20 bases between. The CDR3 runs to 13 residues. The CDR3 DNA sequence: TGTGCCAGCAGCGCCGGGACCGCCCCATCAGTGTATTTT. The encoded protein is CASSAGTAPSVYF.

The CDR3 is CASSSGQPGAGANVLTF. CDR3 DNA: TGTGCCAGCTCATCGGGACAGCCAGGAGCTGGGGCCAACGTCCTGACTTTC. The V call is TRBV18, the J call TRBJ2-6, with 7 bases lining up with TRBD1. The CDR3 spans 17 residues. V was clipped by 5 bases and J by 2 bases; unmatched bases: 9. Germline V gives CDR1 KGHSH, CDR2 LQKENI.

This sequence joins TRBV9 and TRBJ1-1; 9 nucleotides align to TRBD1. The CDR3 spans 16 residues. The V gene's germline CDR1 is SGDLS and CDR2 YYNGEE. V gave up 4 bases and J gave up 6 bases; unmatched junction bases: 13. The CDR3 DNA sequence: TGTGCCAGCAGCTCGAAGGCCGGGACAGGGTTCGCTGAAGCTTTCTTT. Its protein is CASSSKAGTGFAEAFF. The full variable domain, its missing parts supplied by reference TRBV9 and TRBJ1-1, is DSGVTQTPKHLITATGQRVTLRCSPRSGDLSVYWYQQSLDQGLQFLIQYYNGEERAKGNILERFSAQQFPDLHSELNLSSLELGDSALYFCASSSKAGTGFAEAFFGQGTRLTVV.

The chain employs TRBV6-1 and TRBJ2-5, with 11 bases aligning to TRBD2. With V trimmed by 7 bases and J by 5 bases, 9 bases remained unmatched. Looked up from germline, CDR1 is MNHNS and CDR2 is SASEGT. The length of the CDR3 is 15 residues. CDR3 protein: CASTELAGGPETQYF. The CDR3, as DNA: TGTGCCAGCACCGAGTTAGCGGGAGGGCCTGAGACCCAGTACTTC.

The CDR3 reads CSADQNTEAFF. In DNA form, the CDR3 reads TGCAGTGCTGACCAGAACACTGAAGCTTTCTTT. The chain combines TRBV20-1 with TRBJ1-1; D is uncertain. V was clipped by 5 bases and J by 1 base, with 5 bases between them. This CDR3 has 11 amino acids. The germline CDR1 and CDR2 sequences are DFQATT and SNEGSKA (reference sequence).

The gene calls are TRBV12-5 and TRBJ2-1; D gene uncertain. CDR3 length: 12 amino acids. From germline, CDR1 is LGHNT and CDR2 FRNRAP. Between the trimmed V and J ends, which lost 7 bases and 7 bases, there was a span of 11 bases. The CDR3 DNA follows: TGTGCTAGTGATCCAAGCAGAAATGAGCAGTTCTTC. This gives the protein CASDPSRNEQFF.

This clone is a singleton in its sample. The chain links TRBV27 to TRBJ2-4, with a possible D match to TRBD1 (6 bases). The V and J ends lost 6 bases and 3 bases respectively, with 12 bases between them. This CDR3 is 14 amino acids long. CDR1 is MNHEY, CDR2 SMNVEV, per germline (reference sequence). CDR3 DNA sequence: TGTGCCAGCAGCGAGGGACACTACAAAAACATTCAGTACTTC. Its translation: CASSEGHYKNIQYF.

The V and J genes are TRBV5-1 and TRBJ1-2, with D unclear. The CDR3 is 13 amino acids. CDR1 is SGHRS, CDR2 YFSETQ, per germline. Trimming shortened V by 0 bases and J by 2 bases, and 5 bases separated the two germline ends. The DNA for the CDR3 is TGCGCCAGCAGCTTGGAAGGGAACTATGGCTACACCTTC. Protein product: CASSLEGNYGYTF.

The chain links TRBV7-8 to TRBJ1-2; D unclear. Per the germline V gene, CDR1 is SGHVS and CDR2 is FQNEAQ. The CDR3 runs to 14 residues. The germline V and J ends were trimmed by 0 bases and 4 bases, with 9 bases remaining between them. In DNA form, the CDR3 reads TGTGCCAGCAGCTTAGCCAGATCTTTCTATGGCTACACCTTC. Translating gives CASSLARSFYGYTF.

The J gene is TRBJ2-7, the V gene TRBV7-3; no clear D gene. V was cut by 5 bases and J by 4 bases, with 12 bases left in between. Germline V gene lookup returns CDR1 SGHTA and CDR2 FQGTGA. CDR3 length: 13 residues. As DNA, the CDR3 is TGTGCCAGCAGCCCCTCCTCCGGGTACGAGCAGTACTTC. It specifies CASSPSSGYEQYF.

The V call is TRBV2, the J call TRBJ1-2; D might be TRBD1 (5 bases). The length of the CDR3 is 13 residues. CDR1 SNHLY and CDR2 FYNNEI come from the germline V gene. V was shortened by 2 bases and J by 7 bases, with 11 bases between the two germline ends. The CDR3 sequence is CASSELQGVGYTF. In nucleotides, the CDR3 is TGTGCCAGCAGTGAATTGCAGGGTGTTGGCTACACCTTC. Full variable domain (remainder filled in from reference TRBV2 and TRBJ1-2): EPEVTQTPSHQVTQMGQEVILRCVPISNHLYFYWYRQILGQKVEFLVSFYNNEISEKSEIFDDQFSVERPDGSNFTLKIRSTKLEDSAMYFCASSELQGVGYTFGSGTRLTVV.

In nucleotides, the CDR3 is TGTGCCAGCAGCTTTAGACTAGCTACCCATGAGCAGTTCTTC. The encoded protein is CASSFRLATHEQFF. The chain has TRBV7-2 and TRBJ2-1; TRBD2 agrees at 7 bases. The CDR3 length is 14 residues. Trimming took 3 bases from V and 8 from J; bases not matched to a gene: 7. Germline-derived CDR1 and CDR2 are SGHTA and FQGNSA.

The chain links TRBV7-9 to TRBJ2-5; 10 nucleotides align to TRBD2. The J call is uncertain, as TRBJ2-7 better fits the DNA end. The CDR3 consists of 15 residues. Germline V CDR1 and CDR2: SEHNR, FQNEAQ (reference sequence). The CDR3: CASSPSGSLSYEQYF. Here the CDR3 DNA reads TGTGCCAGCAGCCCTAGCGGGAGCCTCTCCTACGAGCAGTACTTC.

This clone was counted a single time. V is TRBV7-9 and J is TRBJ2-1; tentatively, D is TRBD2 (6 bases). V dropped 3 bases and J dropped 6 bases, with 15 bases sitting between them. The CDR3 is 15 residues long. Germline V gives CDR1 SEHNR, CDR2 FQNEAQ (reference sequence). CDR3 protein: CASSLLLPGSNEQFF. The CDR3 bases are TGTGCCAGCAGCTTGCTTCTTCCCGGGAGCAATGAGCAGTTCTTC.

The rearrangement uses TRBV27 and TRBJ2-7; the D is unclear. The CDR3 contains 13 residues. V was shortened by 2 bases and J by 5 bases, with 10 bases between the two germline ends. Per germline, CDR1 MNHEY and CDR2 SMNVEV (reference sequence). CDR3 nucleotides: TGTGCCAGCAGTTTACTTGACCGAGACGAGCAGTACTTC. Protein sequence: CASSLLDRDEQYF.

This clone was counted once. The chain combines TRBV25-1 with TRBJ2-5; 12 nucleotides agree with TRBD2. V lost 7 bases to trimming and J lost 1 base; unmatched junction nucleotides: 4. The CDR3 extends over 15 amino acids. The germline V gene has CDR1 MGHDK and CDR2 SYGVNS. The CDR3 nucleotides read TGTGCCAGCACCCTGACTAGCGGGAGCCAAGAGACCCAGTACTTC. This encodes CASTLTSGSQETQYF.

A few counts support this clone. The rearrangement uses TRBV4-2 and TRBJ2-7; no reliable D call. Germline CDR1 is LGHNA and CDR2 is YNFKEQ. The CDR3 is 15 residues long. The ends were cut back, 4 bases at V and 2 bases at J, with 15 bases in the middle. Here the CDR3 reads CASSPKIQPTYEQYF. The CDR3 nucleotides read TGTGCCAGCAGCCCCAAGATACAGCCCACCTACGAGCAGTACTTC.

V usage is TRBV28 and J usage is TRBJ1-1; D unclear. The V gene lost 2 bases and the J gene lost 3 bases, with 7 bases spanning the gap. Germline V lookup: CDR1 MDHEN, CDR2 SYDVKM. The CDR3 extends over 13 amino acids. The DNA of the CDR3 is TGTGCCAGCAGTTTAGACTCCCACACTGAAGCTTTCTTT. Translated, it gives CASSLDSHTEAFF.